This T cell receptor (beta chain) was recorded in a study of cytomegalovirus exposure and HLA in healthy donors. V lost 0 bases and J 6 bases, leaving 4 bases between the germline ends. This CDR3 comprises 12 residues. Per the germline V gene, CDR1 is MNHNY and CDR2 is SVGAGI (reference sequence). This PCR relied on a set of 60 Vbeta primers and 13 Jbeta primers. The table came from immunoSEQ multiplex PCR; TCRdb's copy has only in-frame clones and leaves some out. Its clone listing holds around 84,000 clones. Sequenced input: PBMCs. The source of this sequence is a man aged 30-40 years in good health and CMV-seronegative. The rearrangement links TRBV6-6 to TRBJ2-3; D is undetermined. CDR3 DNA: TGTGCCAGCAGTTACTCGAGTGATACGCAGTATTTT. Its translation: CASSYSSDTQYF.